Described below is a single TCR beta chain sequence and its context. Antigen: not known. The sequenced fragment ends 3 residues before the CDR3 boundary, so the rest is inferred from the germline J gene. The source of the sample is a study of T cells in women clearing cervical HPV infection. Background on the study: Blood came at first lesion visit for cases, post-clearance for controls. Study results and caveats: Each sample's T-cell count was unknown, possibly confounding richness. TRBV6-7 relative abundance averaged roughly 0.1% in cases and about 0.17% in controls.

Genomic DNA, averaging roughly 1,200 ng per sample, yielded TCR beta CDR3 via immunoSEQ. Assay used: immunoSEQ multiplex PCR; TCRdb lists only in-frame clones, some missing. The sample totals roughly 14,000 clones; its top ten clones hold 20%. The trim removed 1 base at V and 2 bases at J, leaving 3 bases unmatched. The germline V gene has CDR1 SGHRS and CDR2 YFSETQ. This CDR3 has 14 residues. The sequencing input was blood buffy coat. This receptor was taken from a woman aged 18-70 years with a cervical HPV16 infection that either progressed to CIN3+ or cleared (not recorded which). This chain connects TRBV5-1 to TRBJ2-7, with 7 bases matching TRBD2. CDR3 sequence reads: CASSLTSEPYEQYF. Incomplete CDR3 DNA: TGCGCCAGCAGCTTGACTAGCGAGCCCTACGAG.